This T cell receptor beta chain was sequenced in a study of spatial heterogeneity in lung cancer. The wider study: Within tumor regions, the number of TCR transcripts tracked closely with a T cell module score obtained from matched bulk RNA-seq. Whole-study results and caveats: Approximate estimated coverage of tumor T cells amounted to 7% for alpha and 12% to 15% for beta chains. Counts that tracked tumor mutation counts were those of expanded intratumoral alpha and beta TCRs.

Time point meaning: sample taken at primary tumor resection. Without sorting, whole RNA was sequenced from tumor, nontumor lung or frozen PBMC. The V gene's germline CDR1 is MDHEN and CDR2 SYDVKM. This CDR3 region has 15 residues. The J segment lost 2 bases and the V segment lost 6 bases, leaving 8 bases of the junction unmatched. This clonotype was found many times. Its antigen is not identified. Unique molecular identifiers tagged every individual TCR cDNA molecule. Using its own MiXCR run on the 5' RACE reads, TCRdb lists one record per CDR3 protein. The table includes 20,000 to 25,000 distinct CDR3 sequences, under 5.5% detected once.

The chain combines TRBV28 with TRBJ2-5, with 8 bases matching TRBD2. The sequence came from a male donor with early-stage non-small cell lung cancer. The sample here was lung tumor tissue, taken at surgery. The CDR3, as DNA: TGTGCCAGCAGCCCGAGCAGCGGGGGACAAGAGACCCAGTACTTC. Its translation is CASSPSSGGQETQYF.